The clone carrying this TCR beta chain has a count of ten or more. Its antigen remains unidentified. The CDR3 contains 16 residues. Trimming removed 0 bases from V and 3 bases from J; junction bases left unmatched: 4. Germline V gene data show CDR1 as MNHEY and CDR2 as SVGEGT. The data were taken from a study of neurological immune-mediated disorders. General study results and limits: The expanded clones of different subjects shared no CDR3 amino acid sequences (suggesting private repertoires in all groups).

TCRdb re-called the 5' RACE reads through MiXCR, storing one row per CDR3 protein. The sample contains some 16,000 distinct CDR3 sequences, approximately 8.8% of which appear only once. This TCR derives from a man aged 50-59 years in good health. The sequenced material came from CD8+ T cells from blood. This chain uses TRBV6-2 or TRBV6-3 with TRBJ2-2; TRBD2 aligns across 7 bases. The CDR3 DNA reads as TGTGCCAGCAGTTACTCGAGCGGGGTTCACACCGGGGAGCTGTTTTTT. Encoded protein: CASSYSSGVHTGELFF.